The 25 T cell receptor beta chains listed next were all sequenced from one sample in a study of blood T cell repertoires in COVID-19. The repertoire was sequenced with immunoSEQ multiplex PCR; TCRdb's copy has only in-frame clones and lacks some. The table has 150,000 or so clones, 70% to 85% seen once. Specimen: PBMCs or T cells enriched from blood (not recorded which). These TCRs come from a middle-aged man who had recovered from COVID-19.

The chain combines TRBV6-5 with TRBJ2-6; perhaps TRBD1 as D (6 bases). The germline gives CDR1 MNHEY, CDR2 SVGAGI. This CDR3 contains 13 residues. V lost 7 bases and J 11 bases, leaving 15 bases between the germline ends. Here the CDR3 DNA reads TGTGCCAGCAACCCTGGACAGCCGTACGTCCTGACTTTC. This codes for CASNPGQPYVLTF.

This clone was counted only a few times. V is TRBV5-4 and J is TRBJ1-6, with D unresolved. Germline V gives CDR1 SGHNT, CDR2 YYREEE (reference sequence). The CDR3 is made up of 13 amino acids. Trimming shortened V by 5 bases and J by 7 bases, and 10 bases separated the two germline ends. The CDR3 here is CASREDWNSPLHF. DNA of the CDR3: TGTGCCAGCAGGGAGGACTGGAATTCACCCCTCCACTTT.

The chain employs TRBV4-1 and TRBJ1-3; D remains unclear. Germline V gene data show CDR1 as MGHRA and CDR2 as YSYEKL. V lost 4 bases and J lost 0, with 13 bases in between. This CDR3 is built from 16 residues. The CDR3 DNA reads as TGCGCCAGCAGCCCACTCCTAATCCCCTCTGGAAACACCATATATTTT. Its translation is CASSPLLIPSGNTIYF.

Written as DNA, the CDR3 is TGTGCCAGCAGCCCAGGGGCCGGCAACTATGGCTACACCTTC. Translating gives CASSPGAGNYGYTF. V and J are TRBV7-9 and TRBJ1-2, with a possible D match to TRBD1 (6 bases). Trimming stripped 5 bases from V and 2 bases from J, with 12 bases between. Per the germline V gene, CDR1 is SEHNR and CDR2 is FQNEAQ (reference sequence). There are 14 residues in the CDR3.

The chain carries TRBV4-1 and TRBJ1-6; 8 nucleotides agree with TRBD1. The trim removed 6 bases at V and 10 bases at J, leaving 8 bases unmatched. Germline CDR1 MGHRA, CDR2 YSYEKL. The CDR3 has 14 amino acids. CDR3 loop: CASSQDRARSPLHF. The CDR3, as DNA: TGCGCCAGCAGTCAGGACAGGGCGAGATCACCCCTCCACTTT.

This chain uses TRBV4-2 with TRBJ2-7, with 11 bases identical to TRBD1. The junction had 8 bases not matched to a gene; V was cut back by 3 bases and J by 4 bases. Germline loops: CDR1 LGHNA, CDR2 YNFKEQ. The CDR3 spans 16 residues. CDR3 coding DNA: TGTGCCAGCAGCCAGCCGACCGGGACAGGGGGGTACGAGCAGTACTTC. Protein: CASSQPTGTGGYEQYF.

The chain combines TRBV7-9 with TRBJ2-6, with 7 bases aligning to TRBD1. V shed 5 bases, J shed 2 bases, and the junction held 3 bases outside the gene matches. CDR3 length: 15 amino acids. The germline V gene has CDR1 SEHNR and CDR2 FQNEAQ (reference sequence). The CDR3 loop reads CASSRQGAGANVLTF. CDR3 coding DNA: TGTGCCAGCAGCCGACAGGGTGCTGGGGCCAACGTCCTGACTTTC.

The CDR3 loop is CASSLVQGAGSPLHF. The CDR3 DNA sequence: TGTGCCAGCAGCTTAGTACAGGGGGCTGGTTCACCCCTCCACTTT. The chain recombines TRBV7-2 with TRBJ1-6; 9 bases are a match to TRBD1. V lost 1 base to trimming and J lost 9 bases; unmatched junction nucleotides: 4. CDR1 and CDR2 (germline): SGHTA, FQGNSA. The CDR3 consists of 15 residues.

V usage is TRBV7-8 and J usage is TRBJ2-1, with 8 bases matching TRBD2. The CDR3 runs 16 residues. Germline-derived CDR1 and CDR2 are SGHVS and FQNEAQ. The V and J ends lost 4 bases and 0 bases, in that order; junction bases with no gene match: 5. The CDR3 here is CASSSGAGGSYNEQFF. The CDR3 DNA follows: TGTGCCAGCAGCTCTGGGGCGGGGGGCTCCTACAATGAGCAGTTCTTC. The whole variable domain, remainder taken from reference TRBV7-8 and TRBJ2-1, is GAGVSQSPRYKVAKRGQDVALRCDPISGHVSLFWYQQALGQGPEFLTYFQNEAQLDKSGLPSDRFFAERPEGSVSTLKIQRTQQEDSAVYLCASSSGAGGSYNEQFFGPGTRLTVL.

The rearrangement uses TRBV11-2 and TRBJ1-2; tentatively, D is TRBD1 (6 bases). The germline CDR1 and CDR2 sequences are SGHAT and FQNNGV. The CDR3 extends over 16 amino acids. Trimming shortened V by 6 bases and J by 7 bases, and 24 bases separated the two germline ends. This CDR3 reads CASRGTSAGELGGYTF. In DNA form, the CDR3 reads TGTGCCAGCAGGGGGACGTCGGCAGGGGAGTTGGGTGGCTACACCTTC.

This clone was recorded only once. This rearrangement joins TRBV4-1 to TRBJ2-3; tentative D call: TRBD2 (6 bases). The germline gives CDR1 MGHRA, CDR2 YSYEKL. The CDR3 loop spans 18 amino acids. The V gene lost 2 bases and the J gene lost 4 bases, with 22 bases spanning the gap. CDR3 region: CASSQIPPGTLSPDTQYF. The CDR3 DNA reads TGCGCCAGCAGCCAAATCCCCCCCGGGACTCTCAGCCCAGATACGCAGTATTTT.

Details on this clone: In the same sample, other DNA sequences code for this CDR3. CDR3 amino acids: CASSVDGRGGYTF. As DNA, the CDR3 is TGTGCCAGCAGCGTGGACGGACGGGGAGGCTACACCTTC. The chain uses TRBV7-2 and TRBJ1-2, with unresolved D. This CDR3 has 13 amino acids. V lost 5 bases, J lost 8 bases, and 15 bases lay in between. CDR1 is SGHTA and CDR2 is FQGNSA in the germline V gene. Full variable domain (missing parts from reference TRBV7-2 and TRBJ1-2): GAGVSQSPSNKVTEKGKDVELRCDPISGHTALYWYRQSLGQGLEFLIYFQGNSAPDKSGLPSDRFSAERTGGSVSTLTIQRTQQEDSAVYLCASSVDGRGGYTFGSGTRLTVV.

This sequence joins TRBV4-3 and TRBJ1-1; 9 nucleotides line up with TRBD1. J was trimmed by 0 bases and V by 5 bases; bases with no gene match: 4. The CDR3 sequence is 15 residues long. Germline V gives CDR1 LGHNA, CDR2 YSLEER. The CDR3 loop reads CASSVRTGVNTEAFF. In nucleotides, the CDR3 is TGCGCCAGCAGCGTCCGGACAGGGGTGAACACTGAAGCTTTCTTT.

The gene calls are TRBV5-1 and TRBJ1-2, with 9 nucleotides matching TRBD1. The CDR3 spans 15 residues. Germline V gives CDR1 SGHRS, CDR2 YFSETQ. The ends lost 2 bases at V and 6 bases at J; junction bases unmatched: 8. The CDR3 nucleotides are TGCGCCAGCAGCTTCACACTGGGGACAGGGAATGGCTACACCTTC. This sequence encodes CASSFTLGTGNGYTF.

This clone showed up just a few times. The gene calls are TRBV5-5 and TRBJ1-1, with 9 bases that match TRBD1. The CDR3 is made up of 12 amino acids. V trimming: 4 bases; J trimming: 11 bases; junction bases outside the gene matches: 6. The germline CDR1 and CDR2 sequences are SGHKS and YYEKEE (reference sequence). CDR3 loop: CASSPRTGEAFF. CDR3 DNA: TGTGCCAGCAGCCCAAGGACAGGGGAGGCTTTCTTT.

This clone has just a few counts. The chain couples TRBV5-4 to TRBJ1-2; the D gene is possibly TRBD1 (5 bases). Germline-derived CDR1 and CDR2 are SGHNT and YYREEE (reference sequence). The V and J ends lost 0 bases and 9 bases respectively, with 9 bases between them. CDR3 length equals 12 residues. CDR3 coding DNA: TGTGCCAGCAGCTTGGACCGGGGGAGCTACACCTTC. It specifies CASSLDRGSYTF. The full variable domain, rest sourced from reference TRBV5-4 and TRBJ1-2, is ETGVTQSPTHLIKTRGQQVTLRCSSQSGHNTVSWYQQALGQGPQFIFQYYREEENGRGNFPPRFSGLQFPNYSSELNVNALELDDSALYLCASSLDRGSYTFGSGTRLTVV.

This clone was seen only a few times. V is TRBV30 and J is TRBJ2-7; 9 nucleotides align to TRBD2. Looked up from germline, CDR1 is GTSNPN and CDR2 is SVGIG (reference sequence). The V gene end was trimmed by 0 bases and the J gene end by 2 bases; junction bases not matched to a gene: 5. The CDR3 loop spans 15 amino acids. CDR3 in amino acids: CAWSVRVAGAYEQYF. The CDR3 DNA sequence: TGTGCCTGGAGTGTACGTGTAGCGGGGGCCTACGAGCAGTACTTC.

The chain combines TRBV30 with TRBJ1-1; a weak D match, TRBD1 (5 bases). Looked up from germline, CDR1 is GTSNPN and CDR2 is SVGIG (reference sequence). Trimming took 2 bases from V and 2 from J, leaving 21 bases between them. The CDR3 covers 17 residues. CDR3 loop: CAWSRAEDRTTNTEAFF. CDR3 in DNA: TGTGCCTGGAGTCGGGCGGAAGACAGAACCACTAACACTGAAGCTTTCTTT. Full variable domain (remainder filled in from reference TRBV30 and TRBJ1-1): SQTIHQWPATLVQPVGSPLSLECTVEGTSNPNLYWYRQAAGRGLQLLFYSVGIGQISSEVPQNLSASRPQDRQFILSSKKLLLSDSGFYLCAWSRAEDRTTNTEAFFGQGTRLTVV.

The chain has TRBV3-1 (or the pseudogene TRBV3-2) and TRBJ2-1, with 8 positions matching TRBD2. CDR3 length: 14 amino acids. The junction had 8 bases not matched to a gene; V was cut back by 4 bases and J by 9 bases. Per germline, CDR1 LGHDT and CDR2 YNNKEL (reference sequence). The CDR3 reads CASSPGLAVVEQFF. In DNA form, the CDR3 reads TGTGCCAGCAGCCCCGGACTAGCCGTTGTTGAGCAGTTCTTC.

The V call is TRBV5-5, the J call TRBJ1-1, with D perhaps TRBD1 (5 bases). Germline loops: CDR1 SGHKS, CDR2 YYEKEE (reference sequence). The CDR3 extends over 15 amino acids. Trimming removed 4 bases at V and 4 bases at J, with 17 bases between. CDR3 protein: CASSEADSHLTEAFF. The CDR3, as DNA: TGTGCCAGCAGCGAGGCAGACAGTCACCTCACTGAAGCTTTCTTT.

This clone came up a few times. The rearrangement links TRBV7-2 to TRBJ1-4, with TRBD1 matching over 8 bases. V dropped 0 bases and J dropped 0; count of bases not matched to a gene: 6. The CDR3 runs 18 residues. Looked up from germline, CDR1 is SGHTA and CDR2 is FQGNSA. The CDR3 spells CASSLAGAGGTTNEKLFF. In nucleotides, the CDR3 is TGTGCCAGCAGCTTAGCTGGGGCAGGGGGCACAACTAATGAAAAACTGTTTTTT.

The chain joins TRBV7-2 to TRBJ2-7; possible D gene TRBD1, 6 bases. The CDR3 length is 15 residues. V was trimmed by 2 bases and J by 0 bases, leaving 11 bases between them. Per germline, CDR1 SGHTA and CDR2 FQGNSA. The chain's CDR3 is CASSLSGGLSYEQYF. CDR3 bases: TGTGCCAGCAGCTTAAGTGGGGGCCTCTCCTACGAGCAGTACTTC.

The chain has TRBV5-5 and TRBJ2-5; D might be TRBD1 (6 bases). In germline, CDR1 is SGHKS, CDR2 YYEKEE (reference sequence). CDR3 length: 15 amino acids. Trimming removed 3 bases at V and 5 bases at J, with 17 bases between. DNA of the CDR3: TGTGCCAGCAGCTCAGCCAACAGGGCGGTGGAGACCCAGTACTTC. Protein: CASSSANRAVETQYF. Full variable domain (rest looked up from reference TRBV5-5 and TRBJ2-5): DAGVTQSPTHLIKTRGQQVTLRCSPISGHKSVSWYQQVLGQGPQFIFQYYEKEERGRGNFPDRFSARQFPNYSSELNVNALLLGDSALYLCASSSANRAVETQYFGPGTRLLVL.

V and J are TRBV5-1 and TRBJ2-7, with 12 bases matching TRBD2. Looked up from germline, CDR1 is SGHRS and CDR2 is YFSETQ. After removal of 4 bases from V and 0 bases from J, the junction contained 8 bases not matched to a gene. The CDR3 has 17 residues. CDR3 protein: CASSRTSGASSSYEQYF. The CDR3 region has the DNA TGCGCCAGCAGCCGGACTAGCGGGGCGTCGAGCTCCTACGAGCAGTACTTC.

CDR3 protein: CASSWTGVDEKLFF. CDR3 sequence (DNA): TGCGCCAGCAGCTGGACAGGGGTAGATGAAAAACTGTTTTTT. The chain is built from TRBV5-1 and TRBJ1-4; 9 bases agree with TRBD1. Losses at the gene ends were 3 bases for V and 6 bases for J; bases not matched to a gene: 3. The CDR3 is 14 amino acids. Germline lookup yields CDR1 SGHRS and CDR2 YFSETQ.